Detailed here is one T cell receptor (beta chain). Its cognate antigen is unknown. Sequencing used immunoSEQ multiplex PCR; TCRdb keeps in-frame clones, though not all of them. The sample includes 100,000 to 150,000 clones, 90% of them seen just once. The sample is drawn from a study of OX40 agonist ivuxolimab in advanced cancers. About the study: Subjects had a mean age of roughly 60 years, with a range of 23 to 79; less than 90% were male. Three dose-escalation patients had partial responses: one with hepatocellular carcinoma and two with cutaneous melanoma.

Study results and limitations: The study observed clonal expansion of CD4+ and CD8+ blood T cells by week 6 at 0.1 to 3.0 mg/kg.

The CDR3 sequence is 15 residues long. V was clipped by 1 base and J by 2 bases, with 9 bases between them. Germline V gene lookup returns CDR1 LNHDA and CDR2 SQIVND (reference sequence). The sequence was obtained from an adult with an advanced solid tumor such as melanoma, head and neck, liver or kidney cancer. The sequencing used CD4+ or CD8+ T cells sorted from blood, collected in a trial of the OX40 agonist ivuxolimab. The chain joins TRBV19 to TRBJ1-5; D is unresolved. CDR3 sequence: CASSIGGEGNQPQHF. The CDR3 region has the DNA TGTGCCAGTAGTATAGGGGGAGAGGGCAATCAGCCCCAGCATTTT.